Below, one TCR beta chain is given with its context. J gave up 10 bases and V 3 bases, and 7 bases lay outside the gene matches. Germline loops: CDR1 SGHTA, CDR2 FQGTGA. This CDR3 region has 15 residues. The sample originates from a study of T cells after yellow fever vaccination. MiXCR, applied by TCRdb to the 5' RACE reads, yields one record per CDR3 protein. This sample has 500,000 to 650,000 distinct CDR3 sequences, with less than 20% found just once. The sample in question was PBMCs, obtained around 5 days after the first yellow fever vaccination. The chain carries TRBV7-3 and TRBJ2-1; 12 bases fit TRBD2. This TCR was sampled from a man aged 18 to 35 who received the YFV17D yellow fever vaccine. The CDR3 bases are TGTGCCAGCAGCTTTCGACTAGCGGGGGTAAACGAGCAGTTCTTC. It specifies CASSFRLAGVNEQFF.